This T cell receptor (beta chain) was captured in a study of Graves' ophthalmopathy and Graves' hyperthyroidism. General study findings and limits: The model forecast ophthalmopathy progression, reaching roughly 70% sensitivity and 72.22% specificity. Also, most clonotypes expanded in the thyroid above 0.001 frequency appeared in blood.

RNA transcripts were the template, and TCR beta CDR3 regions were amplified from them. Amplification began with first-round RT-PCR using HTBI primers, then second-round multiplex PCR was performed. TCRdb analysed the multiplex PCR reads with MiXCR anew, one entry per CDR3 protein. This table holds roughly 480,000 distinct CDR3 sequences, approximately 15% found once. Moderately to severely active ophthalmopathy under 3 months, CAS at least 3, NOSPECS at least 4. Serum thyroxine and TRAb, along with clinical symptoms, thyroid ultrasound and orbital computed tomography, were what diagnosis relied on. This clonotype was seen many times. Its antigen is unidentified. This CDR3 region has 14 residues. Germline V lookup: CDR1 MNHNS, CDR2 SASEGT. With 2 bases removed from V and 3 bases from J, the gap between germline ends came to 11 bases.

The chain joins TRBV6-1 to TRBJ2-7, with D uncertain. The clonotype was recovered from a woman in her 30s with Graves' ophthalmopathy. What was sequenced was blood. CDR3: CASSEPPRGYEQYF. The CDR3 coding sequence is TGTGCCAGCAGTGAACCCCCGAGAGGCTACGAGCAGTACTTC.